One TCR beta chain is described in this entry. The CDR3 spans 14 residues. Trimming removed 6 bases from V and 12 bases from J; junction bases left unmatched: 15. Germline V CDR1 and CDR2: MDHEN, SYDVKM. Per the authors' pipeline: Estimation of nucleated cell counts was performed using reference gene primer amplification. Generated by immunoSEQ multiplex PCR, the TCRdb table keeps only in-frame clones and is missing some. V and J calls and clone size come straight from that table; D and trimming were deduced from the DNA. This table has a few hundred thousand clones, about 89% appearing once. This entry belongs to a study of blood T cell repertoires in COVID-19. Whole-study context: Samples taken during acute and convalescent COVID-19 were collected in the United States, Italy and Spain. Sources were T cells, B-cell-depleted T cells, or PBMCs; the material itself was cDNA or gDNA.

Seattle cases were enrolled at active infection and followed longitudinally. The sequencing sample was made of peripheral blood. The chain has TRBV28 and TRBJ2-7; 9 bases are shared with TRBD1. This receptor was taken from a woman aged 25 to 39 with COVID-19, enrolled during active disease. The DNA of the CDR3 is TGTGCCAGCAGCGAACCGCCCGGGGACAGGGCCTCGTACTTC. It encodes CASSEPPGDRASYF.